This TCR beta chain was sequenced during a study of T cells in Graves' hyperthyroidism and ophthalmopathy. There are many counts of this clonotype. Its specificity is not known. The V and J ends lost 1 base and 0 bases, in that order; junction bases with no gene match: 4. The CDR3 contains 16 residues. CDR1 and CDR2 (germline): LGHNT, FRNRAP. The CDR3 regions of TCR beta were amplified from RNA transcripts. Using the HTBI primer set, a first-round RT-PCR was run on the TCR CDR3. TCRdb re-called the multiplex PCR reads with MiXCR, one entry per CDR3 protein. Of around 500,000 distinct CDR3 sequences in the sample, around 14% are singletons; the top ten hold around 17%. Study observations and caveats: From stable hyperthyroidism, ophthalmopathy was separated by a 13 V-J model.

The sequence was obtained from a woman younger than 35 with Graves' hyperthyroidism. The material sequenced was blood. The V and J genes are TRBV12-5 and TRBJ1-1; 8 positions agree with TRBD1. CDR3 nucleotide sequence: TGTGCTAGTGGTTTGGGGACAGGGTACATGAACACTGAAGCTTTCTTT. It translates to CASGLGTGYMNTEAFF.